A selection of T cell receptor beta chains follows, all from one sample in a study of blood T cell repertoires in COVID-19. Clones were read by immunoSEQ multiplex PCR, and TCRdb kept only the in-frame ones, dropping some. The sample lists 250,000 to 300,000 clones, under 90% occurring once. Sequencing was carried out using peripheral blood. The receptors shown here come from a man aged 50-59 years with acute or convalescent COVID-19. The CDR3 runs from the conserved cysteine through the conserved F or W. A D gene is named only where the DNA matches it firmly. Not every row has a clone size; where given, it reads once, few, many or a size class.

TRBJ2-7 | NA | NA | TRBV12-5 | TGTGCTAGTGGTACCACAGGGCAGACCTACGAGCAGTACTTC | CASGTTGQTYEQYF
TRBJ2-1 | TRBD2 | few | TRBV3-1/TRBV3-2 | TGTGCCAGCAGCCGACTAACCCCGAGCGGGAGCTCCTACAATGAGCAGTTCTTC | CASSRLTPSGSSYNEQFF
TRBJ2-2 | TRBD2 | NA | TRBV18 | TGTGCCAGCTCACCGATAATCGGGGGGTCGAACACCGGGGAGCTGTTTTTT | CASSPIIGGSNTGELFF
TRBJ2-2 | NA | NA | TRBV7-3 | TGTGCCAGCAGCTCACAGGGTGTAGGGACCGGGGAGCTGTTTTTT | CASSSQGVGTGELFF
TRBJ2-3 | TRBD1 | NA | TRBV29-1 | TGCAGCGTTGTGGGGACCGGGACAGGGGGCGCAGATACGCAGTATTTT | CSVVGTGTGGADTQYF
TRBJ1-1 | NA | NA | TRBV29-1 | TGCAGCGACCTTAAACAGGGGAACACTGAAGCTTTCTTT | CSDLKQGNTEAFF
TRBJ1-3 | TRBD1 | NA | TRBV19 | TGTGCCTGCGGGACAGCTGGAAACACCATATATTTT | CACGTAGNTIYF
TRBJ1-4 | NA | NA | TRBV2 | TGTGCCAGCAGTGAACAGGGGTCTCCGATCGGAAAACTGTTTTTT | CASSEQGSPIGKLFF
TRBJ2-7 | TRBD1 | NA | TRBV7-8 | TGTGCCAGCAGCCACAGACAGGGGAGGGAGCAGTACTTC | CASSHRQGREQYF
TRBJ2-2 | NA | once | TRBV6-4 | TGTGCCAGCAGAAAGGACGGGACTAACACCGGGGAGCTGTTTTTT | CASRKDGTNTGELFF
TRBJ1-6 | NA | NA | TRBV5-6 | TGTGCCAGCAGCTTAAGCCAGGGGTACTCACCCCTCCACTTT | CASSLSQGYSPLHF
TRBJ1-2 | TRBD1 | NA | TRBV7-9 | TGTGCCAGCAGCTTATTTAGCCGGACAGGGTCGTTTGGCTACACCTTC | CASSLFSRTGSFGYTF
TRBJ1-4 | TRBD1 | NA | TRBV5-5 | TGTGCCAGCAGCCAGACAGGGCTGGCGGCTGAAAAACTGTTTTTT | CASSQTGLAAEKLFF
TRBJ1-1 | NA | NA | TRBV6-5 | TGTGCCAGCAGCCCGGGACAACTCACTGAAGCTTTCTTT | CASSPGQLTEAFF
TRBJ2-3 | NA | NA | TRBV9 | TGTGCCAGCAGCGTAGCGGGGAGAAGCACAGATACGCAGTATTTT | CASSVAGRSTDTQYF
TRBJ1-2 | NA | NA | TRBV12-5 | TGTGCTAGTGGTTTGACAGGCTCCCATGGCTACACCTTC | CASGLTGSHGYTF
TRBJ2-7 | NA | NA | TRBV7-9 | TGTGCCAGCAGCCAAATCTACGAGCAGTACTTC | CASSQIYEQYF
TRBJ2-3 | NA | NA | TRBV10-3 | TGTGCCATCAGCGTTGGGACTTCAGGCACAGATACGCAGTATTTT | CAISVGTSGTDTQYF
TRBJ2-5 | TRBD2 | NA | TRBV27 | TGTGCCAGCAGTTCCCCCCCGACTAGCGGAGTGGAGACCCAGTACTTC | CASSSPPTSGVETQYF
TRBJ2-3 | NA | NA | TRBV20-1 | TGCAGTGCGGAGAGCGTAGATACGCAGTATTTT | CSAESVDTQYF
TRBJ2-7 | NA | NA | TRBV3-1/TRBV3-2 | TGTGCCAGCAGCGCTCAGGGGAGGGCCTCCTACGAGCAGTACTTC | CASSAQGRASYEQYF
TRBJ1-3 | NA | NA | TRBV2 | TGTGCCAGCCAGGGGCCTGGAAACACCATATATTTT | CASQGPGNTIYF
TRBJ2-7 | TRBD1 | NA | TRBV5-8 | TGTGCCAGCAGCTTGGACAGGGGGCGGTTCGAGCAGTACTTC | CASSLDRGRFEQYF
TRBJ1-2 | TRBD1 | few | TRBV3-1/TRBV3-2 | TGTGCCAGCAGCGAGGGGGCAGTGAGCTATGGCTACACCTTC | CASSEGAVSYGYTF
TRBJ2-1 | TRBD2 | NA | TRBV25-1 | TGTGCCAGCAGTGAAGGGCCAGCGGGGGGAGGCTATGAGCAGTTCTTC | CASSEGPAGGGYEQFF
TRBJ2-1 | TRBD2 | once | TRBV27 | TGTGCCAGCAGTAGGTCTAGCGGTTACAATGAGCAGTTCTTC | CASSRSSGYNEQFF
TRBJ2-2 | TRBD2 | NA | TRBV10-1 | TGCGCCAGCAGAAGCGGGGGGACCGGGGAGCTGTTTTTT | CASRSGGTGELFF